The 4 T cell receptor beta chains presented below share a single source sample, sequenced in a study of T cells expressing NK-cell markers. From the 5' RACE reads, TCRdb lists one entry per CDR3 protein and no DNA. This repertoire comprises 300,000 to 500,000 distinct CDR3 sequences; its ten largest clones make up about 10%. Sequencing used blood T cells: a sorted CD56 or NKG2C T cell subset, CD4+ or CD8+ T cells, or bulk PBMC T cells (not recorded which). The source is a woman in her fifties or sixties in good health.

The chain combines TRBV19 with TRBJ1-3. Germline V gene sequence: CDR1 LNHDA, CDR2 SQIVND (reference sequence). The CDR3 is made up of 14 amino acids. The CDR3 loop is CASSILGPGNTIYF.

J is TRBJ1-4 and V is TRBV5-1. Per germline, CDR1 SGHRS and CDR2 YFSETQ. The CDR3 contains 15 residues. The CDR3 region is CASSRLETASGGLFF.

V usage is TRBV12-3 or TRBV12-4 and J usage is TRBJ2-1; TCRdb gives TRBD2 as the D gene, but with no DNA this cannot be confirmed. CDR3 size: 17 residues. CDR3 protein: CASRTGTSGRNYNEQFF.

V is TRBV29-1 and J is TRBJ2-1; the D call from TCRdb, TRBD1, cannot be confirmed without DNA. CDR1 is SQVTM and CDR2 is ANQGSEA in the germline V gene. The CDR3 is 11 amino acids. The CDR3 protein is CSVIRGVEQFF.